The clone carrying this T cell receptor beta chain has at least ten counts. The antigen is not known. Together with a sample-barcoded 5' primer, a J-beta primer mix was included in a second PCR lasting about 6 to 11 cycles. TCRdb re-called the 5' RACE reads with MiXCR, one entry per CDR3 protein. The repertoire holds some 1,800,000 distinct CDR3 sequences, more than 35% seen once, with 23% in the top ten. The sample belongs to a study of blood T cells in healthy people across ages. Study-level findings and limits: Whereas aged donors had fewer naive CD4+ cells, long-lived donors had more of them and higher diversity.

This sequence originates from a human donor in good health. The specimen was blood.

CDR3 sequence: CSVENYRGPDTQYF. The DNA for the CDR3 is TGCAGCGTGGAGAACTACAGGGGCCCAGATACGCAGTATTTT. The genes are TRBV29-1 and TRBJ2-3; 7 bases agree with TRBD1. The V and J ends lost 6 bases and 4 bases, in that order; junction bases with no gene match: 10. Germline CDR1 reads SQVTM; CDR2 reads ANQGSEA. This CDR3 spans 14 amino acids.